This TCR beta chain was recorded in a study of sequential checkpoint blockade in melanoma. Study-level information: Each arm's sequence ended with maintenance nivolumab.

Sequencing was performed with immunoSEQ multiplex PCR; in TCRdb, only in-frame clones are kept and a portion is missing. This table has 10,000 or so clones, less than 80% appearing once. Germline loops: CDR1 SGHVS, CDR2 FNYEAQ. V gave up 1 base and J gave up 5 bases; unmatched junction bases: 3. The CDR3 length is 15 residues. The treatment was: randomized to nivolumab then ipilimumab (arm A) or the reverse (arm B). From thawed PBMCs, live CD3+CD8+ cells negative for CD19 and CD56 were sorted. J is TRBJ2-7 and V is TRBV7-6, with TRBD1 matching over 12 bases. This specimen consisted of CD8+ T cells sorted from blood (inferred from file names), obtained from a patient given nivolumab and ipilimumab in sequence. The receptor's source is a human donor with melanoma. The CDR3, as DNA: TGTGCCAGCAGCTTAGATGGGACAGGGGGCGACGAGCAGTACTTC. Translating gives CASSLDGTGGDEQYF.